This T cell receptor (beta chain) was profiled in a study of human T cells and chemical hapten exposure. General study points: High-frequency TCRs, those above 1 in 1000, stayed the same after DPC sensitization.

Individual cDNA molecules (in the library) carried attached unique molecular identifiers. How the authors handled the data: Samples ranged from roughly 20,000 to 700,000 TCRs, with a median of approximately 91,000. TCRdb re-called the reads with MiXCR, one entry per CDR3 protein. Here the V and J calls rest on TCRdb's processing, not on the authors' analysis. The repertoire has 100,000 to 150,000 distinct CDR3 sequences, roughly 8.5% of them found once; the top ten carry about 1.4%. The ends lost 3 bases at V and 3 bases at J; junction bases unmatched: 13. Germline CDR1 is SGHKS and CDR2 is YYEKEE (reference sequence). This CDR3 is built from 18 residues. This clonotype showed up many times. Its antigen remains unknown. Extraction of total RNA was performed on unfractionated whole blood.

Sample: whole blood. The rearrangement joins TRBV5-5 to TRBJ2-2; 8 nucleotides align to TRBD1. This receptor was obtained from a human donor in good health. Some clones in this sample may be carry-over from other donors' samples. The CDR3 sequence is CASSSNWPGGSYTGELFF. In nucleotides, the CDR3 is TGTGCCAGCAGCTCAAATTGGCCAGGGGGCTCGTACACCGGGGAGCTGTTTTTT.